Below, 10 T cell receptor beta chains from the same sample are listed, as sequenced in a study of cytomegalovirus exposure and HLA in healthy donors. It was with 60 Vbeta and 13 Jbeta primers that the PCR ran. The assay was immunoSEQ multiplex PCR, and TCRdb's table has in-frame clones only and misses some. The table has roughly 170,000 clones, 81% seen once. Specimen: PBMCs. These receptors were obtained from a woman aged 30 to 39 in good health and CMV-seronegative.

The CDR3 coding sequence is TGTGCCAGCAGTTACGGAGCTAGCGGTACCTACGAGCAGTACTTC. This codes for CASSYGASGTYEQYF. The chain carries TRBV6-5 and TRBJ2-7; 7 nucleotides line up with TRBD2. This CDR3 comprises 15 residues. In germline, CDR1 is MNHEY, CDR2 SVGAGI. V gave up 2 bases and J gave up 2 bases; unmatched junction bases: 6.

The chain couples TRBV7-8 to TRBJ2-1; D is uncertain. The CDR3 has 11 amino acids. Between the trimmed V and J ends, which lost 6 bases and 9 bases, there was a span of 9 bases. CDR1 and CDR2 (germline): SGHVS, FQNEAQ. The CDR3 sequence: CASRMTGEQFF. In DNA form, the CDR3 reads TGTGCCAGCAGGATGACTGGTGAGCAGTTCTTC.

The chain recombines TRBV27 with TRBJ2-5, with 8 nucleotides matching TRBD2. The CDR3 consists of 15 residues. J gave up 0 bases and V 3 bases, and 3 bases lay outside the gene matches. CDR1 is MNHEY and CDR2 is SMNVEV in the germline V gene (reference sequence). CDR3 amino acids: CASSFTSGNQETQYF. CDR3 DNA sequence: TGTGCCAGCAGTTTTACTAGCGGAAACCAAGAGACCCAGTACTTC.

The chain uses TRBV2 and TRBJ2-5, with 14 bases aligning to TRBD2. Trimming took 6 bases from V and 9 from J; bases not matched to a gene: 9. CDR3 length: 15 amino acids. Germline lookup yields CDR1 SNHLY and CDR2 FYNNEI. CDR3 region: CASSARLAGGQAQYF. The CDR3 DNA follows: TGTGCCAGCAGCGCACGACTAGCGGGGGGGCAGGCCCAGTACTTC.

J is TRBJ2-7 and V is TRBV7-2; 9 nucleotides align to TRBD1. Germline lookup yields CDR1 SGHTA and CDR2 FQGNSA. This CDR3 has 16 residues. Losses at the gene ends were 5 bases for V and 4 bases for J; bases not matched to a gene: 12. The CDR3 sequence is CASSRAVGQGIYEQYF. CDR3 DNA: TGTGCCAGCAGCCGAGCAGTTGGACAGGGGATATACGAGCAGTACTTC.

The CDR3 region has the DNA TGTGCCAGCAGTGACAGACTAAATAGCAATCAGCCCCAGCATTTT. Its translation is CASSDRLNSNQPQHF. The rearrangement links TRBV2 to TRBJ1-5; no clear D gene. Germline lookup yields CDR1 SNHLY and CDR2 FYNNEI. V gave up 3 bases and J gave up 0 bases, with 9 bases separating them. The length of the CDR3 is 15 residues.

The chain joins TRBV28 to TRBJ1-2, with TRBD1 identical over 9 bases. The CDR3 covers 13 residues. Germline V lookup: CDR1 MDHEN, CDR2 SYDVKM. V lost 6 bases to trimming and J lost 10 bases; unmatched junction nucleotides: 9. The CDR3 region has the DNA TGTGCCAGCAGAGGGACAGGGTATATTAACTACACCTTC. It translates to CASRGTGYINYTF.

The chain has TRBV20-1 and TRBJ1-2; 7 bases are a match to TRBD1. CDR1 is DFQATT and CDR2 is SNEGSKA in the germline V gene (reference sequence). The CDR3 is 11 residues long. Trimming at V came to 4 bases and at J to 4 bases, leaving 0 bases not matched to a gene. The CDR3 DNA is TGCAGTGCTAACAGGGGCTATGGCTACACCTTC. It encodes CSANRGYGYTF.

This clone was seen a handful of times. The chain links TRBV5-1 to TRBJ2-5; 7 bases are a match to TRBD2. The CDR3 contains 14 residues. Germline trimming cut 4 bases from V and 9 bases from J; bases unmatched to any gene: 12. Germline lookup yields CDR1 SGHRS and CDR2 YFSETQ. CDR3 residues: CASSPGLPLVAQYF. The CDR3 DNA reads TGCGCCAGCAGCCCGGGACTACCCTTGGTGGCCCAGTACTTC.

The CDR3 region is CASAPPERGAPQYF. For the CDR3, the DNA is TGTGCCAGCGCCCCCCCCGAGCGGGGGGCCCCGCAGTACTTC. The chain joins TRBV6-5 to TRBJ2-7, with 9 bases aligning to TRBD2. With V trimmed by 8 bases and J by 9 bases, 14 bases remained unmatched. Per the germline V gene, CDR1 is MNHEY and CDR2 is SVGAGI. The CDR3 covers 14 residues.